Shown below are 29 T cell receptor beta chains from a single sample sequenced in a study of blood T cell repertoires in COVID-19. Clones were read by immunoSEQ multiplex PCR, and TCRdb kept only the in-frame ones, dropping some. Of 100,000 or so clones in the sample, roughly four fifths are singletons; the top ten hold about 13%. The sequenced material came from peripheral blood. The receptors originated from a human donor in a cohort sampled during active COVID-19.

The V and J genes are TRBV5-1 and TRBJ2-3; TRBD1 aligns across 9 bases. J lost 3 bases, V lost 4 bases, and 3 bases had no gene match. In germline, CDR1 is SGHRS, CDR2 YFSETQ. The CDR3 contains 14 residues. DNA for the CDR3: TGCGCCAGCAGCGGAGGACAGGGGACAGATACGCAGTATTTT. Translating gives CASSGGQGTDTQYF. The whole variable domain, filled in from reference TRBV5-1 and TRBJ2-3, reads KAGVTQTPRYLIKTRGQQVTLSCSPISGHRSVSWYQQTPGQGLQFLFEYFSETQRNKGNFPGRFSGRQFSNSRSEMNVSTLELGDSALYLCASSGGQGTDTQYFGPGTRLTVL.

CDR3 nucleotides: TGTGCCAGCAGCTTACAAACGGACTCGTACTACGGAGAGCAGTTCTTC. It codes for CASSLQTDSYYGEQFF. V usage is TRBV7-2 and J usage is TRBJ2-1; weak D call: TRBD2 (5 bases). Trimming stripped 2 bases from V and 10 bases from J, with 21 bases between. The CDR3 is 16 amino acids. Germline V gene sequence: CDR1 SGHTA, CDR2 FQGNSA. The variable domain in full, with the rest retrieved from reference TRBV7-2 and TRBJ2-1, is GAGVSQSPSNKVTEKGKDVELRCDPISGHTALYWYRQSLGQGLEFLIYFQGNSAPDKSGLPSDRFSAERTGGSVSTLTIQRTQQEDSAVYLCASSLQTDSYYGEQFFGPGTRLTVL.

V and J are TRBV27 and TRBJ1-1; D possibly corresponds to TRBD1 (6 bases). Trimming cost V 8 bases and J 4 bases, with 17 bases left between them. The V gene's germline CDR1 is MNHEY and CDR2 SMNVEV (reference sequence). The CDR3 loop spans 14 amino acids. The CDR3 DNA is TGTGCCAGCCCCATTGACAGGTACGGCACTGAAGCTTTCTTT. Translating it yields CASPIDRYGTEAFF.

Only a few counts were recorded for this clone. The chain has TRBV7-2 and TRBJ1-2; D is uncertain. Trimming cost V 3 bases and J 2 bases, with 7 bases left between them. This CDR3 comprises 13 residues. The germline V gene encodes CDR1 SGHTA and CDR2 FQGNSA. The CDR3 protein is CASSLGRNYGYTF. The CDR3 DNA is TGTGCCAGCAGCTTGGGCAGGAACTATGGCTACACCTTC.

In the case of this clone: Sequence at one end of the junction differs from germline and may be a read error. V usage is TRBV7-7 and J usage is TRBJ2-2; perhaps TRBD2 as D (6 bases). Per the germline V gene, CDR1 is SSHAT and CDR2 is FNYEAQ (reference sequence). The CDR3 contains 19 residues. CDR3 DNA: TGTGCTAGCAGCTTTAATATTGACGGCGGGAAGCCGAACACCGGGGAGCTGTTTTTT. This codes for CASSFNIDGGKPNTGELFF.

This chain joins TRBV11-2 and TRBJ2-3; 8 nucleotides line up with TRBD2. The V gene's germline CDR1 is SGHAT and CDR2 FQNNGV. The CDR3 is 18 residues long. J gave up 8 bases and V 0 bases, and 16 bases lay outside the gene matches. The CDR3 loop is CASSLEWVGGGPGRTQYF. CDR3 nucleotide sequence: TGTGCCAGCAGCTTAGAATGGGTCGGGGGGGGCCCCGGTCGTACGCAGTATTTT.

The chain recombines TRBV10-3 with TRBJ2-3; D gene unclear. Germline V gene data show CDR1 as ENHRY and CDR2 as SYGVKD. CDR3 length: 12 residues. Trimming left V 2 bases short and J 6 bases short, with 6 bases between. CDR3 sequence reads: CAISEGVDTQYF. The CDR3 bases are TGTGCCATCAGTGAGGGAGTGGATACGCAGTATTTT.

The CDR3 spells CASRLTGGGLGNTEAFF. Here the CDR3 DNA reads TGTGCCAGCAGATTGACAGGGGGCGGTTTAGGGAACACTGAAGCTTTCTTT. The chain has TRBV27 and TRBJ1-1, with TRBD1 identical over 10 bases. The CDR3 sequence is 17 residues long. Germline-derived CDR1 and CDR2 are MNHEY and SMNVEV (reference sequence). J was trimmed by 1 base and V by 6 bases; bases with no gene match: 11.

The chain has TRBV6-5 and TRBJ1-1; the D gene is possibly TRBD1 (6 bases). Trimming left V 5 bases short and J 1 base short, with 14 bases between. This CDR3 region has 15 residues. Germline V lookup: CDR1 MNHEY, CDR2 SVGAGI. The CDR3 coding sequence is TGTGCCAGCAGTACTCAGGGGCGAAGGAACACTGAAGCTTTCTTT. Protein: CASSTQGRRNTEAFF.

The chain recombines TRBV18 with TRBJ2-3; 9 positions match TRBD2. Germline values: CDR1 KGHSH, CDR2 LQKENI. This CDR3 is 15 amino acids long. V lost 3 bases to trimming and J lost 1 base; unmatched junction nucleotides: 2. The CDR3 nucleotides read TGTGCCAGCTCACCCTGGACTAGCGGCACAGATACGCAGTATTTT. This translates into CASSPWTSGTDTQYF.

CDR3 nucleotides: TGTGCCTGTTCGGGGGTTCTGAACACTGAAGCTTTCTTT. Residues: CACSGVLNTEAFF. V and J are TRBV30 and TRBJ1-1; the D gene is possibly TRBD1 (5 bases). Germline V gene lookup returns CDR1 GTSNPN and CDR2 SVGIG (reference sequence). V lost 6 bases and J lost 0, with 11 bases in between. This CDR3 has 13 amino acids.

This sequence joins TRBV2 and TRBJ2-2, with 8 positions matching TRBD1. Germline V lookup: CDR1 SNHLY, CDR2 FYNNEI. The CDR3 is 15 residues long. Losses at the gene ends were 6 bases for V and 4 bases for J; bases not matched to a gene: 7. The CDR3 spells CASRTTGGSTGELFF. DNA of the CDR3: TGTGCCAGCAGAACTACAGGGGGGTCCACCGGGGAGCTGTTTTTT.

This clone has only one observation. The chain recombines TRBV7-9 with TRBJ2-7, with 9 nucleotides matching TRBD1. The CDR3 length is 14 residues. CDR1 SEHNR and CDR2 FQNEAQ come from the germline V gene (reference sequence). J was trimmed by 9 bases and V by 1 base; bases with no gene match: 7. This chain's CDR3 is CASSLGTGALGQYF. The CDR3 region has the DNA TGTGCCAGCAGCTTAGGGACAGGGGCGCTCGGGCAGTACTTC.

The rearrangement joins TRBV20-1 to TRBJ1-3; D might be TRBD1 (6 bases). Germline CDR1 DFQATT, CDR2 SNEGSKA (reference sequence). Trimming cost V 3 bases and J 0 bases, with 9 bases left between them. This CDR3 is built from 14 residues. Here the CDR3 DNA reads TGCAGTGCTAGTAACAGGGCCTCTGGAAACACCATATATTTT. Its protein is CSASNRASGNTIYF.

The chain is built from TRBV5-1 and TRBJ1-1, with D perhaps TRBD1 (5 bases). V was clipped by 2 bases and J by 1 base, with 6 bases between them. The CDR3 covers 13 residues. Germline loops: CDR1 SGHRS, CDR2 YFSETQ. The CDR3 DNA reads TGCGCCAGCAGCTTCGACAGGAACACTGAAGCTTTCTTT. Protein product: CASSFDRNTEAFF.

The J gene is TRBJ2-1, the V gene TRBV6-6; D gene unclear. Trimming took off 0 bases at V and 8 bases at J, with 8 bases between the two ends. The germline V gene encodes CDR1 MNHNY and CDR2 SVGAGI (reference sequence). This CDR3 is built from 13 residues. CDR3 coding DNA: TGTGCCAGCAGTTACTCGGCAGTGCATGAGCAGTTCTTC. Its translation is CASSYSAVHEQFF.

The chain couples TRBV9 to TRBJ1-6; unclear D gene. Trimming left V 4 bases short and J 5 bases short, with 10 bases between. This CDR3 region has 14 residues. Germline lookup yields CDR1 SGDLS and CDR2 YYNGEE. The CDR3 reads CASSPRVNNSPLHF. The CDR3 region has the DNA TGTGCCAGCAGCCCCCGGGTGAATAATTCACCCCTCCACTTT.

In its sample, this clone was seen many times. J is TRBJ2-2 and V is TRBV5-1; 8 nucleotides match TRBD2. This CDR3 is built from 15 residues. Germline V CDR1 and CDR2: SGHRS, YFSETQ. The J segment lost 1 base and the V segment lost 1 base, leaving 0 bases of the junction unmatched. The CDR3 DNA sequence: TGCGCCAGCAGCTTGCTAGCGGGGAACACCGGGGAGCTGTTTTTT. As protein: CASSLLAGNTGELFF.

The chain employs TRBV4-2 and TRBJ2-2, with 9 bases that match TRBD2. This CDR3 has 18 amino acids. V lost 5 bases and J lost 0; bases outside the gene matches: 10. CDR1 and CDR2 from the germline V gene are LGHNA and YNFKEQ. CDR3: CASSSGVAGAANTGELFF. CDR3 sequence (DNA): TGTGCCAGCAGCTCCGGGGTAGCGGGGGCCGCGAACACCGGGGAGCTGTTTTTT.

The gene calls are TRBV19 and TRBJ2-3, with D possibly TRBD2 on 6 matching bases. CDR1 and CDR2 from the germline V gene are LNHDA and SQIVND (reference sequence). Between the trimmed V and J ends, which lost 4 bases and 5 bases, there was a span of 10 bases. The length of the CDR3 is 13 residues. The CDR3 DNA follows: TGTGCCAGTAGTACGTGGCGGGGAGATACGCAGTATTTT. This translates into CASSTWRGDTQYF.

V and J are TRBV18 and TRBJ1-1, with 7 bases aligning to TRBD1. Germline lookup yields CDR1 KGHSH and CDR2 LQKENI. CDR3 length equals 14 residues. The trim removed 3 bases at V and 1 base at J, leaving 2 bases unmatched. CDR3 coding DNA: TGTGCCAGCTCACCCAGACAGGGGAACACTGAAGCTTTCTTT. Its protein product is CASSPRQGNTEAFF. The full variable domain, completed using reference TRBV18 and TRBJ1-1, is NAGVMQNPRHLVRRRGQEARLRCSPMKGHSHVYWYRQLPEEGLKFMVYLQKENIIDESGMPKERFSAEFPKEGPSILRIQQVVRGDSAAYFCASSPRQGNTEAFFGQGTRLTVV.

This sequence joins TRBV7-2 and TRBJ2-2; D might be TRBD1 (7 bases). The V end was cut by 5 bases, the J end by 5 bases, with 18 bases between. Germline V gene sequence: CDR1 SGHTA, CDR2 FQGNSA. The CDR3 is 16 residues long. CDR3 amino acids: CASSLGAGGGTGELFF. DNA of the CDR3: TGTGCCAGCAGCCTAGGGGCAGGGGGAGGAACCGGGGAGCTGTTTTTT.

This clone was found once. The CDR3 loop reads CASSPYSGQGREQFF. CDR3 nucleotides: TGTGCCAGCTCACCATATAGCGGACAGGGGAGGGAGCAGTTCTTC. The chain recombines TRBV18 with TRBJ2-1, with 9 bases identical to TRBD1. After removal of 2 bases from V and 10 bases from J, the junction contained 9 bases not matched to a gene. The CDR3 runs 15 residues. Germline lookup yields CDR1 KGHSH and CDR2 LQKENI. Supplemented by reference TRBV18 and TRBJ2-1, the full variable domain reads NAGVMQNPRHLVRRRGQEARLRCSPMKGHSHVYWYRQLPEEGLKFMVYLQKENIIDESGMPKERFSAEFPKEGPSILRIQQVVRGDSAAYFCASSPYSGQGREQFFGPGTRLTVL.

This chain joins TRBV30 and TRBJ1-6; D ambiguous. The CDR3 runs 14 residues. Trimming removed 3 bases at V and 1 base at J, with 7 bases between. The germline CDR1 and CDR2 sequences are GTSNPN and SVGIG (reference sequence). The CDR3 here is CAWRSRSYNSPLHF. The CDR3 DNA is TGTGCCTGGAGGTCCAGATCCTATAATTCACCCCTCCACTTT.

The chain carries TRBV21-1 and TRBJ2-3; the table's D call of TRBD1 was not tested on the DNA. TRBV21-1 is a pseudogene. The CDR3 spans 17 residues. The CDR3 DNA sequence: TGTGCCAGCAGCAAAAAATGGAAGGGACAGGGCTGCGATACGCAGTATTTT. This codes for CASSKKWKGQGCDTQYF.

This chain links TRBV7-8 with TRBJ2-5, with 7 bases identical to TRBD1. This CDR3 spans 14 amino acids. The germline V gene has CDR1 SGHVS and CDR2 FQNEAQ. Germline trimming cut 5 bases from V and 5 bases from J; bases unmatched to any gene: 8. This chain's CDR3 is CASSPGQVGETQYF. DNA of the CDR3: TGTGCCAGCAGCCCCGGACAGGTTGGGGAGACCCAGTACTTC.

The chain combines TRBV7-3 with TRBJ1-5, with D unclear. This CDR3 is 13 amino acids long. V shed 5 bases and J shed 4 bases, with 9 bases lying between them. Germline lookup yields CDR1 SGHTA and CDR2 FQGTGA. CDR3 DNA sequence: TGTGCCAGCAGCCAAACCGGGAATCAGCCCCAGCATTTT. The encoded protein is CASSQTGNQPQHF.

The DNA for the CDR3 is TGTGCCTGGAGTGCTATCGGGACAGGGGCAGATACGCAGTATTTT. It translates to CAWSAIGTGADTQYF. V usage is TRBV30 and J usage is TRBJ2-3; 10 bases match TRBD1. V lost 1 base and J lost 4; bases outside the gene matches: 5. CDR1 GTSNPN and CDR2 SVGIG come from the germline V gene (reference sequence). The CDR3 length is 15 residues.

This chain links TRBV11-2 with TRBJ2-7; weak D call: TRBD1 (5 bases). Germline-derived CDR1 and CDR2 are SGHAT and FQNNGV. CDR3 size: 14 residues. Trimming removed 7 bases from V and 2 bases from J, with 15 bases in between. CDR3 in DNA: TGTGCCAGCACCGTTAAGGGGTTACCCTACGAGCAGTACTTC. This translates into CASTVKGLPYEQYF. The whole variable domain, filled in from reference TRBV11-2 and TRBJ2-7, reads EAGVAQSPRYKIIEKRQSVAFWCNPISGHATLYWYQQILGQGPKLLIQFQNNGVVDDSQLPKDRFSAERLKGVDSTLKIQPAKLEDSAVYLCASTVKGLPYEQYFGPGTRLTVT.